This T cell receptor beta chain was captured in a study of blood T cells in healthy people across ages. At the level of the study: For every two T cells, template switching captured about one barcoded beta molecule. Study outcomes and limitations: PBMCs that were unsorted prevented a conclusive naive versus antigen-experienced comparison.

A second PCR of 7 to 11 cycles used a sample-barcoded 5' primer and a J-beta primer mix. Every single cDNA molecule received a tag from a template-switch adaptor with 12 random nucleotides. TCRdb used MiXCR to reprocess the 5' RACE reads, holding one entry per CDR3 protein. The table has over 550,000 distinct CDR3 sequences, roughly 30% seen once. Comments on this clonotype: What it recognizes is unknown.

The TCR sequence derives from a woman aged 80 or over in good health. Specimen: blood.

This chain's CDR3 is CSASSGLPYEQYF. The CDR3 nucleotides are TGCAGTGCTTCTAGCGGCCTCCCCTACGAGCAGTACTTC. The rearrangement joins TRBV20-1 to TRBJ2-4; TRBD2 agrees at 7 bases. The J call may be wrong; the DNA end is better matched by TRBJ2-7. This CDR3 region has 13 residues. Germline V gene data show CDR1 as DFQATT and CDR2 as SNEGSKA (reference sequence).